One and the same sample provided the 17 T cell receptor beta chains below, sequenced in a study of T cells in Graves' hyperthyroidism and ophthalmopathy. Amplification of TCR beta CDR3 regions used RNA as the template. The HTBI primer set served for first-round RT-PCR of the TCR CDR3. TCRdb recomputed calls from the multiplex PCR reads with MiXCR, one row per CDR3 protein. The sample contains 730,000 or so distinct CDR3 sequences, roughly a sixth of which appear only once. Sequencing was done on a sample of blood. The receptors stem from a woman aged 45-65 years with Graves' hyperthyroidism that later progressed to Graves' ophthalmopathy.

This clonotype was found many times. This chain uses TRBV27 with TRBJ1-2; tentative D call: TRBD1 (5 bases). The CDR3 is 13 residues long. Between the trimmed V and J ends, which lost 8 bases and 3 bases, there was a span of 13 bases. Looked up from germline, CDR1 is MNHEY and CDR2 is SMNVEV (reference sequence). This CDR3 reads CASGGGGYYGYTF. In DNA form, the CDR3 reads TGTGCCAGCGGAGGCGGGGGGTACTATGGCTACACCTTC.

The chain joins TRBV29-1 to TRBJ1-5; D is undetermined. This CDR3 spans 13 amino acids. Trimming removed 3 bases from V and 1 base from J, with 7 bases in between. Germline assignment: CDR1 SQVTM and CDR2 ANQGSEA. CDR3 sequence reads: CSVETESNQPQHF. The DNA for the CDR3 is TGCAGCGTTGAGACGGAGAGCAATCAGCCCCAGCATTTT.

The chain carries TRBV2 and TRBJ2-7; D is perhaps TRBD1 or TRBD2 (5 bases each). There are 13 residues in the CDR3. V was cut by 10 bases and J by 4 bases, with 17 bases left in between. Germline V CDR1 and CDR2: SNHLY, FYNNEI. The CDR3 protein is CANGNGAPYEQYF. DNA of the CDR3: TGTGCCAACGGGAACGGGGCCCCTTACGAGCAGTACTTC.

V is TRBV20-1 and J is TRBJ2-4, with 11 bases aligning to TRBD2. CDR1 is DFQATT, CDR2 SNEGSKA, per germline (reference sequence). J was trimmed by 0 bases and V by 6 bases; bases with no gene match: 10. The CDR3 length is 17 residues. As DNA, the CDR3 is TGCAGTGCCCTACTAGCGGGGGCGCCTCTAGCCAAAAACATTCAGTACTTC. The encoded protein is CSALLAGAPLAKNIQYF.

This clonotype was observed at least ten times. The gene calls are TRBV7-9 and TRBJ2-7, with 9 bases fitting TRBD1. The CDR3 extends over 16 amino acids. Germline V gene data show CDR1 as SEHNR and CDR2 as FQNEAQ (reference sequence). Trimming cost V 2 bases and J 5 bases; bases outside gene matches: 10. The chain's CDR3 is CASSLSAGTGRNEQYF. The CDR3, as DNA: TGTGCCAGCAGCTTATCAGCCGGGACAGGGAGGAACGAGCAGTACTTC.

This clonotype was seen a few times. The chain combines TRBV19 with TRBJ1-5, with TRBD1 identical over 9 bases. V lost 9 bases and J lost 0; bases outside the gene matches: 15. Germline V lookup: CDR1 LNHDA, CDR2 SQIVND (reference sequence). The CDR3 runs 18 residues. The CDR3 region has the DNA TGTGCCAGCGAAAACAGGGGGCTGAGGAGGTATAGCAATCAGCCCCAGCATTTT. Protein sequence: CASENRGLRRYSNQPQHF.

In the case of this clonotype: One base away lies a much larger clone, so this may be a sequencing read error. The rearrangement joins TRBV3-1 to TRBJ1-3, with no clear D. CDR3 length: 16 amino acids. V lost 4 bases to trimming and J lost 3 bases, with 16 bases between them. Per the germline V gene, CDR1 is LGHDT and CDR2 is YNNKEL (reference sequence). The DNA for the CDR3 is TGTGCCAGCAGCCGAGATCTCGCTCTAGTTGGAAACACCATATATTTT. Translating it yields CASSRDLALVGNTIYF.

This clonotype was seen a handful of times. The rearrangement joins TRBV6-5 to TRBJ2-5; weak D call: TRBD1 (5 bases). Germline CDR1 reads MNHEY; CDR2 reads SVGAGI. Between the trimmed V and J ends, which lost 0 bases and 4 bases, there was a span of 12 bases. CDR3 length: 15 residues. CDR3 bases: TGTGCCAGCAGTTACTCAGGGGTAGTGGGAGAGACCCAGTACTTC. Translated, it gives CASSYSGVVGETQYF.

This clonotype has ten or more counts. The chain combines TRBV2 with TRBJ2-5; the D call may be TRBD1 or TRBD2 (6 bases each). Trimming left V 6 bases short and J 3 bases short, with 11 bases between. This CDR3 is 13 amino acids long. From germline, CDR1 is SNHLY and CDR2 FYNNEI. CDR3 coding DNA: TGTGCCAGCAGGCGGGACACGAAAGAGACCCAGTACTTC. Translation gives CASRRDTKETQYF.

As DNA, the CDR3 is TGTGCCAGCAGCTTGGTTGGGCCTACTAATGAAAAACTGTTTTTT. Protein: CASSLVGPTNEKLFF. The chain recombines TRBV5-5 with TRBJ1-4, with unresolved D. This CDR3 region has 15 residues. Germline V gives CDR1 SGHKS, CDR2 YYEKEE (reference sequence). V was pared by 0 bases and J by 2 bases, with 8 bases between.

The CDR3 spells CSARDPQADGYTF. The CDR3 bases are TGCAGTGCTAGAGATCCCCAGGCTGATGGCTACACCTTC. J is TRBJ1-2 and V is TRBV20-1; D remains unclear. Germline-derived CDR1 and CDR2 are DFQATT and SNEGSKA (reference sequence). The CDR3 loop spans 13 amino acids. The germline V and J ends were trimmed by 0 bases and 6 bases, with 11 bases remaining between them.

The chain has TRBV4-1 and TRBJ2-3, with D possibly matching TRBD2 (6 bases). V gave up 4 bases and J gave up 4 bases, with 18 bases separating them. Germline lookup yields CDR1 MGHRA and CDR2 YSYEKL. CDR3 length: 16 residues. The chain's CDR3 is CASSRPGTGESDTQYF. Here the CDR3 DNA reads TGCGCCAGCAGCCGACCCGGGACTGGCGAGTCAGATACGCAGTATTTT.

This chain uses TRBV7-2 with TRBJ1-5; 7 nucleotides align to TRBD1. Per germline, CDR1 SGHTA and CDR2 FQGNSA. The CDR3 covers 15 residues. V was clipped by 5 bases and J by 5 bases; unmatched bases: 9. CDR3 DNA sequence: TGTGCCAGCAGCACTAGTGGCAGGGGGTATCAGCCCCAGCATTTT. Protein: CASSTSGRGYQPQHF.

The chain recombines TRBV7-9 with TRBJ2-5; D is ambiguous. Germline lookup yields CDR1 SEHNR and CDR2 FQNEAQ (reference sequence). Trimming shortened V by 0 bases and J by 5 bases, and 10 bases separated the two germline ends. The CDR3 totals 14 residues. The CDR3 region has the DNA TGTGCCAGCAGCTTAGCTCACAGATGGGAGACCCAGTACTTC. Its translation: CASSLAHRWETQYF.

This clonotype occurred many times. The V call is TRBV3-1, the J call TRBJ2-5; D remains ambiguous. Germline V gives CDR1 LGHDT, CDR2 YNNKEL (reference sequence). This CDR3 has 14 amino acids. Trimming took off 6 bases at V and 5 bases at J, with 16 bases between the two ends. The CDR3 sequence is CASSPPPPGETQYF. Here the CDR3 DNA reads TGTGCCAGCAGTCCCCCCCCACCTGGCGAGACCCAGTACTTC.

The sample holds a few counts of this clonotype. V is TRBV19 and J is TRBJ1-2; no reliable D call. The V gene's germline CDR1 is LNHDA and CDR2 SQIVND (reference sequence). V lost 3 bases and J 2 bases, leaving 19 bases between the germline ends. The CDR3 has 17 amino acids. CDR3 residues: CASSIQERRSMNYGYTF. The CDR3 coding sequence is TGTGCCAGTAGTATTCAAGAGCGGCGGTCGATGAACTATGGCTACACCTTC.

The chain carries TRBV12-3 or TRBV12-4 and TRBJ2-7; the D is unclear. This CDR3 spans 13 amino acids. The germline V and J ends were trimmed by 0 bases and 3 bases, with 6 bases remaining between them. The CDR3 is CASSLALDYEQYF. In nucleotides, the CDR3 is TGTGCCAGCAGTTTAGCGCTAGACTACGAGCAGTACTTC.